A single sample is the source of the 14 T cell receptor beta chains below, sequenced in a study of CD8+CD57+ T cells in acquired aplastic anemia. Genomic DNA, serving as template, underwent TCR beta VDJ and CDR3 profiling. From the reads, TCRdb called clonotypes with MiXCR, one entry per CDR3 protein. The sample comprises about 110,000 distinct CDR3 sequences, around half of which are singletons, and 30% to 40% rests with the top ten. The sample consisted of sorted CD4+, CD8+, or CD8+CD57+ T cells (not recorded which) from PBMCs. The receptors originated from a human donor in good health, serving as a control.

This clonotype was counted at least ten times. The rearrangement uses TRBV13 and TRBJ2-1; D is unclear. The CDR3 spans 11 residues. CDR1 is PRHDT and CDR2 is FYEKMQ in the germline V gene (reference sequence). V dropped 5 bases and J dropped 8 bases, with 7 bases sitting between them. Here the CDR3 DNA reads TGTGCCAGCAGCACCGTCGATGAGCAGTTCTTC. Translating gives CASSTVDEQFF.

V and J are TRBV20-1 and TRBJ1-5; 7 bases are a match to TRBD1. CDR3 length: 15 amino acids. The V gene end was trimmed by 3 bases and the J gene end by 2 bases; junction bases not matched to a gene: 7. Germline CDR1 reads DFQATT; CDR2 reads SNEGSKA (reference sequence). This CDR3 is CSASATGSGNQPQHF. In DNA, the CDR3 is TGCAGTGCTAGCGCGACAGGGAGCGGCAATCAGCCCCAGCATTTT.

This clonotype was seen at least ten times. The CDR3 nucleotides are TGTGCCAGCAGTGAAGAGGGAAGGACAGGGGACACTGAAGCTTTCTTT. Translation gives CASSEEGRTGDTEAFF. The genes are TRBV25-1 and TRBJ1-1, with 9 bases fitting TRBD1. CDR3 length equals 16 residues. V shed 2 bases and J 3 bases; nucleotides not matched to a gene: 7. Germline values: CDR1 MGHDK, CDR2 SYGVNS.

To note about this clonotype: The germline gene is not matched at one end of the junction; a read error may be the cause. This chain links TRBV2 with TRBJ1-1; D unclear. Germline V lookup: CDR1 SNHLY, CDR2 FYNNEI. The CDR3 runs 14 residues. The CDR3 is CASSEGRKNTEAFF. The CDR3, as DNA: TGTGCCAGTAGTGAGGGCAGGAAGAACACTGAAGCTTTCTTT.

This clonotype was detected ten times or more. The chain carries TRBV20-1 and TRBJ1-2; D is possibly TRBD1 (6 bases). V shed 3 bases and J shed 0 bases, with 17 bases lying between them. Germline V gives CDR1 DFQATT, CDR2 SNEGSKA (reference sequence). This CDR3 has 16 residues. CDR3 protein: CSARFVGQQTNYGYTF. CDR3 sequence (DNA): TGCAGTGCTAGGTTTGTCGGACAGCAAACTAACTATGGCTACACCTTC.

This clonotype is medium-sized (0.01 to 0.1%) in the sample. The chain links TRBV15 to TRBJ2-3, with TRBD2 matching over 9 bases. This CDR3 has 16 amino acids. V was pared by 0 bases and J by 4 bases, with 5 bases of the junction left unmatched. Germline-derived CDR1 and CDR2 are LNHNV and YYDKDF (reference sequence). The DNA of the CDR3 is TGTGCCACCAGCAGAGACAGGCGGGGGGGCCCAGATACGCAGTATTTT. This translates into CATSRDRRGGPDTQYF.

The V and J genes are TRBV29-1 and TRBJ1-1, with D perhaps TRBD1 (6 bases). The length of the CDR3 is 13 residues. V was trimmed by 2 bases and J by 3 bases, leaving 10 bases between them. From germline, CDR1 is SQVTM and CDR2 ANQGSEA. CDR3 in amino acids: CSVERQGYTEAFF. In nucleotides, the CDR3 is TGCAGCGTTGAAAGGCAGGGGTACACTGAAGCTTTCTTT.

V gene TRBV15 combines with J gene TRBJ1-5; no reliable D call. V was clipped by 2 bases and J by 7 bases, with 0 bases between them. The germline V gene encodes CDR1 LNHNV and CDR2 YYDKDF (reference sequence). The CDR3 consists of 10 residues. CDR3 protein: CATSRQPQHF. The CDR3 DNA reads TGTGCCACCAGCAGACAGCCCCAGCATTTT.

In regard to this clonotype: The junction does not match germline at one end; this may be a read error. The chain joins TRBV10-3 to TRBJ2-3, with D tentatively TRBD1 or TRBD2 (7 bases each). The CDR3 consists of 15 residues. From germline, CDR1 is ENHRY and CDR2 SYGVKD. DNA of the CDR3: TGTGCCAGCAGTGAAGCGGGGACAGTTCACGAGTGGCAGTATTTT. It encodes CASSEAGTVHEWQYF.

Many counts were recorded for this clonotype. The chain is built from TRBV6-1 and TRBJ1-1; D gene ambiguous. V was shortened by 7 bases and J by 5 bases, with 20 bases between the two germline ends. The CDR3 is 15 residues long. Germline V lookup: CDR1 MNHNS, CDR2 SASEGT. The CDR3 DNA follows: TGTGCCAGCACCCCGGAGGATAACGGAGGGACTGAAGCTTTCTTT. Translation gives CASTPEDNGGTEAFF.

The table lists this clonotype with many counts. The chain couples TRBV4-1 to TRBJ1-5, with a possible D match to TRBD1 (6 bases). Germline V CDR1 and CDR2: MGHRA, YSYEKL. This CDR3 is 15 amino acids long. V shed 0 bases and J shed 4 bases, with 10 bases lying between them. CDR3 sequence reads: CASSQEGGTNQPQHF. CDR3 in DNA: TGCGCCAGCAGCCAAGAAGGCGGGACAAATCAGCCCCAGCATTTT.

V is TRBV9 and J is TRBJ1-5; TRBD1 matches at 8 bases. The J segment lost 1 base and the V segment lost 4 bases, leaving 10 bases of the junction unmatched. Germline V gene data show CDR1 as SGDLS and CDR2 as YYNGEE. CDR3 length: 17 residues. The CDR3 reads CASSQTGAYESNQPQHF. The CDR3 nucleotides are TGTGCCAGCAGCCAGACAGGGGCCTATGAGAGCAATCAGCCCCAGCATTTT.

This clonotype was seen many times. The chain employs TRBV11-2 and TRBJ1-1; D uncertain. Germline V CDR1 and CDR2: SGHAT, FQNNGV. The V end was cut by 2 bases, the J end by 1 base, with 2 bases between. This CDR3 is built from 12 residues. CDR3 sequence reads: CASSLWNTEAFF. In nucleotides, the CDR3 is TGTGCCAGCAGCTTATGGAACACTGAAGCTTTCTTT. The entire variable domain, with the rest obtained from reference TRBV11-2 and TRBJ1-1, is as follows: EAGVAQSPRYKIIEKRQSVAFWCNPISGHATLYWYQQILGQGPKLLIQFQNNGVVDDSQLPKDRFSAERLKGVDSTLKIQPAKLEDSAVYLCASSLWNTEAFFGQGTRLTVV.

This clonotype was observed at least ten times. J is TRBJ2-7 and V is TRBV13; D is tentatively TRBD1 or TRBD2 (6 bases each). CDR3 length: 15 amino acids. The V end lost 3 bases, the J end lost 0 bases, and 12 bases lay between the germline ends. The germline V gene encodes CDR1 PRHDT and CDR2 FYEKMQ (reference sequence). CDR3 bases: TGTGCCAGCAGCTTCGGGGGCCAAAGCTCCTACGAGCAGTACTTC. Translating gives CASSFGGQSSYEQYF. The whole variable domain, filled in from reference TRBV13 and TRBJ2-7, reads AAGVIQSPRHLIKEKRETATLKCYPIPRHDTVYWYQQGPGQDPQFLISFYEKMQSDKGSIPDRFSAQQFSDYHSELNMSSLELGDSALYFCASSFGGQSSYEQYFGPGTRLTVT.